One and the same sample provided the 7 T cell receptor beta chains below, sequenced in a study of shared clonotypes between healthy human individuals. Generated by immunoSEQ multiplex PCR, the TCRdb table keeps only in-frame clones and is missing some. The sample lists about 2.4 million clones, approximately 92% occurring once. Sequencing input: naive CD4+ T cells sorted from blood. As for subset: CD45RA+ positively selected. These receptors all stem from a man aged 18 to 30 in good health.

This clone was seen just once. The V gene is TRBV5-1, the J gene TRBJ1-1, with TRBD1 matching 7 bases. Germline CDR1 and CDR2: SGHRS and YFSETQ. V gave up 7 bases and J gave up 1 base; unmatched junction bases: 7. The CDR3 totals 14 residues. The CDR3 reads CASGGQLPNTEAFF. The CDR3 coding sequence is TGCGCCAGCGGGGGACAGCTCCCGAACACTGAAGCTTTCTTT.

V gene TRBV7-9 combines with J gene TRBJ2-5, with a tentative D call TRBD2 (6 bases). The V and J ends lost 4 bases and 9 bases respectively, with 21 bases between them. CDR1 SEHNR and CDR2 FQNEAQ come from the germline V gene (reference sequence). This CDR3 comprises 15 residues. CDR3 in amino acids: CASSSSRDSIAAQYF. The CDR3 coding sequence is TGTGCCAGCAGCTCGTCCCGGGACTCGATTGCGGCCCAGTACTTC.

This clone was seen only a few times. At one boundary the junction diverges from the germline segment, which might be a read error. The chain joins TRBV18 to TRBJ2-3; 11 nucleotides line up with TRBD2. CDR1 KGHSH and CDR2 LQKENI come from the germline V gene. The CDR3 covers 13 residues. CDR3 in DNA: TGTGCCAGCTCACCAGAATTCACTAGCGGGAGACATTTT. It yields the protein CASSPEFTSGRHF.

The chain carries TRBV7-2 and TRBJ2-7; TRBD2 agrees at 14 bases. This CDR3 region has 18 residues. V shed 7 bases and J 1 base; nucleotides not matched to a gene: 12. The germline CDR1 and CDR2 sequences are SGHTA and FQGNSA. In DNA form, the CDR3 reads TGTGCCAGCACCTGGACAGGGAGGACTAGCGGGAGGTCCTACGAGCAGTACTTC. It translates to CASTWTGRTSGRSYEQYF.

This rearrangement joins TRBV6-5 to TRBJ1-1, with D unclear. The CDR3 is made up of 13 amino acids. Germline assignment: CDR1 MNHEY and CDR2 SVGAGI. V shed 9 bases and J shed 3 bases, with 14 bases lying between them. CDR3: CASIGWMDTEAFF. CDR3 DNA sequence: TGTGCCAGTATCGGGTGGATGGACACTGAAGCTTTCTTT.

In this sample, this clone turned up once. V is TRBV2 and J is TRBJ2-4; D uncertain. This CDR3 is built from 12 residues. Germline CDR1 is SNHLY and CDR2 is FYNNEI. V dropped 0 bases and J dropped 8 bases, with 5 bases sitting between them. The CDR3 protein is CASSEAGDIQYF. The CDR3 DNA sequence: TGTGCCAGCAGTGAAGCTGGGGACATTCAGTACTTC. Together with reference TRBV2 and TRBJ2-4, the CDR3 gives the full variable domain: EPEVTQTPSHQVTQMGQEVILRCVPISNHLYFYWYRQILGQKVEFLVSFYNNEISEKSEIFDDQFSVERPDGSNFTLKIRSTKLEDSAMYFCASSEAGDIQYFGAGTRLSVL.

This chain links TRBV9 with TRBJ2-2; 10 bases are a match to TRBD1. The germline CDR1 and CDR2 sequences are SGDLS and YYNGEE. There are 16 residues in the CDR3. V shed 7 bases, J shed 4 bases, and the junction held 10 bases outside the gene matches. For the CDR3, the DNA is TGTGCCAGCGGAACCGGGACAGGGGTCGGCACCGGGGAGCTGTTTTTT. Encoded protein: CASGTGTGVGTGELFF.